These 22 T cell receptor beta chains share one sample of origin, sequenced in a study of Ad26.COV2.S vaccination and SARS-CoV-2 variants. Repertoires were generated with immunoSEQ multiplex PCR, while TCRdb's copy carries only in-frame clones and drops some. The repertoire holds about 400,000 clones, with 83% as singletons. Sample treatment: roughly 20 received Ad26.COV2.S at low or high dose, single or two shots; several received placebo; per-sample allocation not given. Day 63 after the first injection of vaccine or placebo was the sampling time. The sample consisted of peripheral blood, taken in a trial of Ad26.COV2.S vaccine versus placebo. The receptors originated from a person aged 18-60 years who received the Ad26.COV2.S COVID-19 vaccine or a placebo.

This clone was seen a single time. The chain couples TRBV19 to TRBJ2-7, with D maybe TRBD1 (6 bases). Germline values: CDR1 LNHDA, CDR2 SQIVND (reference sequence). V was trimmed by 8 bases and J by 6 bases, leaving 11 bases between them. This CDR3 spans 11 amino acids. The CDR3 DNA is TGTGCCAGTTTACAGGGAAGCGAGCAGTACTTC. As protein: CASLQGSEQYF.

The chain joins TRBV2 to TRBJ1-6, with D possibly matching TRBD1 (6 bases). V lost 3 bases, J lost 8 bases, and 17 bases lay in between. Looked up from germline, CDR1 is SNHLY and CDR2 is FYNNEI. CDR3 length: 16 residues. The CDR3 DNA reads TGTGCCAGCAGTGATGAGGGGGGTTTCGGGGATTCACCCCTCCACTTT. Translated: CASSDEGGFGDSPLHF.

V and J are TRBV12-3 or TRBV12-4 and TRBJ2-1; no clear D. V lost 3 bases, J lost 5 bases, and 8 bases lay in between. CDR3 size: 13 residues. Written as DNA, the CDR3 is TGTGCCAGCAGTTTTATTAGGAACAATGAGCAGTTCTTC. Encoded protein: CASSFIRNNEQFF.

This clone was observed at least ten times. The CDR3 DNA reads as TGTGCCAGCAGCCCCGGGCTTTTCATGGATTCACCCCTCCACTTT. Translating gives CASSPGLFMDSPLHF. This chain links TRBV6-2 or TRBV6-3 with TRBJ1-6; D ambiguous. The CDR3 loop spans 15 amino acids. V shed 6 bases and J shed 8 bases, with 17 bases lying between them. CDR1 MNHEY and CDR2 SVGEGT come from the germline V gene.

This clone was picked up one time. The rearrangement links TRBV19 to TRBJ1-5; possible D gene TRBD1, 5 bases. Per germline, CDR1 LNHDA and CDR2 SQIVND (reference sequence). Trimming took 6 bases from V and 2 from J, leaving 23 bases between them. The CDR3 sequence is 18 residues long. CDR3: CASSRASGGGIGNQPQHF. CDR3 nucleotide sequence: TGTGCCAGTAGCAGAGCTTCTGGGGGGGGTATAGGCAATCAGCCCCAGCATTTT.

This chain joins TRBV4-1 and TRBJ2-1, with no clear D. Trimming cost V 4 bases and J 2 bases, with 9 bases left between them. This CDR3 contains 14 residues. Looked up from germline, CDR1 is MGHRA and CDR2 is YSYEKL. The CDR3 here is CASSRGLTYNEQFF. The CDR3 DNA sequence: TGCGCCAGCAGCCGCGGTCTCACCTACAATGAGCAGTTCTTC.

Note on this clone: The same CDR3 can be traced to other DNA sequences in this sample. The rearrangement joins TRBV2 to TRBJ1-2; D remains unclear. The germline gives CDR1 SNHLY, CDR2 FYNNEI. V was trimmed by 8 bases and J by 3 bases, leaving 7 bases between them. The CDR3 loop spans 11 amino acids. The CDR3 sequence is CASGGHYGYTF. In nucleotides, the CDR3 is TGTGCCAGCGGCGGGCACTATGGCTACACCTTC.

The chain carries TRBV3-1 (or the pseudogene TRBV3-2) and TRBJ2-1; D unresolved. Germline loops: CDR1 LGHDT, CDR2 YNNKEL (reference sequence). V gave up 1 base and J gave up 5 bases, with 18 bases separating them. The CDR3 has 17 residues. The CDR3 bases are TGTGCCAGCAGCCAAGTATTCCGTGGGAAGGCCGACAATGAGCAGTTCTTC. Its protein product is CASSQVFRGKADNEQFF.

V usage is TRBV4-2 and J usage is TRBJ2-4; TRBD2 matches 8 bases. Germline values: CDR1 LGHNA, CDR2 YNFKEQ. V was pared by 2 bases and J by 0 bases, with 18 bases of the junction left unmatched. The length of the CDR3 is 21 residues. The CDR3 reads CASSQPIRGASGPLAKNIQYF. The CDR3 DNA reads as TGTGCCAGCAGCCAACCCATTAGAGGAGCTAGCGGGCCACTAGCCAAAAACATTCAGTACTTC.

V gene TRBV5-4 combines with J gene TRBJ2-7; a possible D gene is TRBD2 (6 bases). This CDR3 is 15 amino acids long. V lost 3 bases, J lost 4 bases, and 17 bases lay in between. Germline V gene data show CDR1 as SGHNT and CDR2 as YYREEE (reference sequence). The chain's CDR3 is CASSWAGLDYYEQYF. DNA for the CDR3: TGTGCCAGCAGCTGGGCGGGACTGGATTATTACGAGCAGTACTTC. Full variable domain (missing parts from reference TRBV5-4 and TRBJ2-7): ETGVTQSPTHLIKTRGQQVTLRCSSQSGHNTVSWYQQALGQGPQFIFQYYREEENGRGNFPPRFSGLQFPNYSSELNVNALELDDSALYLCASSWAGLDYYEQYFGPGTRLTVT.

J is TRBJ1-2 and V is TRBV5-1, with D hard to call. Deletions cut 4 bases from V and 3 bases from J, with 13 bases between. CDR1 is SGHRS and CDR2 is YFSETQ in the germline V gene. CDR3 size: 14 residues. CDR3 sequence reads: CASSRAAGDYGYTF. In DNA, the CDR3 is TGCGCCAGCAGCCGGGCTGCGGGCGACTATGGCTACACCTTC. The whole variable domain, filled in from reference TRBV5-1 and TRBJ1-2, reads KAGVTQTPRYLIKTRGQQVTLSCSPISGHRSVSWYQQTPGQGLQFLFEYFSETQRNKGNFPGRFSGRQFSNSRSEMNVSTLELGDSALYLCASSRAAGDYGYTFGSGTRLTVV.

The chain joins TRBV20-1 to TRBJ1-1; no clear D gene. The CDR3 is 11 residues long. V lost 5 bases, J lost 5 bases, and 9 bases lay in between. Germline assignment: CDR1 DFQATT and CDR2 SNEGSKA (reference sequence). The CDR3 spells CSAWTRTEAFF. The CDR3 nucleotides are TGCAGTGCTTGGACGAGGACTGAAGCTTTCTTT.

The chain employs TRBV30 and TRBJ2-1; 10 bases match TRBD2. V lost 7 bases, J lost 4 bases, and 1 base stayed unmatched. The V gene's germline CDR1 is GTSNPN and CDR2 SVGIG (reference sequence). This CDR3 comprises 12 residues. CDR3 in amino acids: CAYSGGYNEQFF. The CDR3 DNA reads as TGTGCCTATAGCGGGGGGTACAATGAGCAGTTCTTC.

The gene calls are TRBV5-8 and TRBJ2-7; D might be TRBD1 (5 bases). Germline CDR1 reads SGHTS; CDR2 reads YDEGEE. The CDR3 sequence is 12 residues long. Trimming pared 10 bases from V and 2 bases from J, leaving 13 bases between. The CDR3 nucleotides are TGTGCCGGGCAGGGAATACCCTACGAGCAGTACTTC. Amino acids: CAGQGIPYEQYF.

V and J are TRBV30 and TRBJ2-5, with 11 positions matching TRBD2. The ends lost 0 bases at V and 5 bases at J; junction bases unmatched: 5. The V gene's germline CDR1 is GTSNPN and CDR2 SVGIG (reference sequence). This CDR3 spans 15 amino acids. CDR3 amino acids: CAWSVLAGGPETQYF. The CDR3 DNA reads TGTGCCTGGAGTGTATTAGCGGGAGGGCCGGAGACCCAGTACTTC.

The V gene is TRBV5-6, the J gene TRBJ1-6, with D uncertain. There are 14 residues in the CDR3. The germline V gene encodes CDR1 SGHDT and CDR2 YYEEEE. V was pared by 0 bases and J by 7 bases, with 8 bases between. CDR3 amino acids: CASSLGQSNSPLHF. CDR3 bases: TGTGCCAGCAGCTTGGGCCAGTCAAATTCACCCCTCCACTTT.

The chain employs TRBV2 and TRBJ1-1; 7 bases match TRBD1. The J segment lost 6 bases and the V segment lost 4 bases, leaving 8 bases of the junction unmatched. CDR1 and CDR2 (germline): SNHLY, FYNNEI. The CDR3 covers 14 residues. For the CDR3, the DNA is TGTGCCAGCAGTGCTGAGACAGGGAGACCTGAAGCTTTCTTT. Its translation is CASSAETGRPEAFF.

As concerns this clone: A far bigger clonotype differs at one base, so this is likely a read error. V usage is TRBV7-9 and J usage is TRBJ1-1; no reliable D call. V was trimmed by 3 bases and J by 3 bases, leaving 2 bases between them. The CDR3 consists of 11 residues. Germline values: CDR1 SEHNR, CDR2 FQNEAQ (reference sequence). The CDR3 loop reads CASSFHTEAFF. In DNA, the CDR3 is TGTGCCAGCAGCTTCCACACTGAAGCTTTCTTT.

This clone was detected only once. The J gene is TRBJ2-2, the V gene TRBV5-4; D gene uncertain. Trimming cost V 0 bases and J 6 bases, with 12 bases left between them. This CDR3 region has 15 residues. In germline, CDR1 is SGHNT, CDR2 YYREEE (reference sequence). The CDR3 DNA reads as TGTGCCAGCAGCTTGGTCCGGGTAGAGCCCGGGGAGCTGTTTTTT. Residues: CASSLVRVEPGELFF.

The rearrangement links TRBV6-2 or TRBV6-3 to TRBJ1-1, with 8 positions matching TRBD1. V gave up 6 bases and J gave up 1 base; unmatched junction bases: 19. CDR1 is MNHEY and CDR2 is SVGEGT in the germline V gene. The CDR3 consists of 19 residues. The CDR3 DNA reads as TGTGCCAGCAGCCCTGATATGGGCAGACAGGGGTTTAAGAACACTGAAGCTTTCTTT. Translating it yields CASSPDMGRQGFKNTEAFF.

The J gene is TRBJ2-1, the V gene TRBV5-4, with D perhaps TRBD1 (5 bases). V lost 4 bases and J lost 5, with 13 bases in between. Germline assignment: CDR1 SGHNT and CDR2 YYREEE (reference sequence). This CDR3 comprises 14 residues. In DNA, the CDR3 is TGTGCCAGCAGCCGCCGCGACAGTGACAATGAGCAGTTCTTC. It codes for CASSRRDSDNEQFF.

The chain carries TRBV2 and TRBJ1-1; D unclear. This CDR3 contains 13 residues. The V end was cut by 7 bases, the J end by 2 bases, with 11 bases between. Germline lookup yields CDR1 SNHLY and CDR2 FYNNEI. The CDR3 bases are TGTGCCAGCATGATAGAGCGTAACACTGAAGCTTTCTTT. Its translation is CASMIERNTEAFF.